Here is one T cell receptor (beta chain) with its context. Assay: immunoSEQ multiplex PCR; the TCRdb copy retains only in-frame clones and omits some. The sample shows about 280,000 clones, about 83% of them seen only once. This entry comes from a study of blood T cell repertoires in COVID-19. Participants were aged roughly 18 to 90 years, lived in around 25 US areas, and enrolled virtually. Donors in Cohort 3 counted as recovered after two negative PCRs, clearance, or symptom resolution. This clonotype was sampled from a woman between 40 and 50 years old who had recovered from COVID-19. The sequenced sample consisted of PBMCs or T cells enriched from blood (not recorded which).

The DNA of the CDR3 is TGTGCCAGCAGTCGTCAGGGGAACACTGAAGCTTTCTTT. This gives the protein CASSRQGNTEAFF. V and J are TRBV2 and TRBJ1-1; the D gene is possibly TRBD1 (5 bases). Trimming pared 5 bases from V and 1 base from J, leaving 8 bases between. CDR1 and CDR2 (germline): SNHLY, FYNNEI. This CDR3 region has 13 residues.